The 18 T cell receptor beta chains reported below all come from one sample, sequenced in a study of blood T cell repertoires in COVID-19. The repertoire was sequenced with immunoSEQ multiplex PCR; TCRdb's copy has only in-frame clones and lacks some. The top ten clones hold 4.8% of a sample with under 80,000 clones, approximately 81% of them seen once. Material: peripheral blood. Receptors were obtained from a woman of 80 years or more with active or convalescent COVID-19.

Only one count was recorded for this clone. This chain connects TRBV5-1 to TRBJ2-2, with D unclear. V was pared by 1 base and J by 4 bases, with 5 bases between. This CDR3 spans 13 amino acids. Germline V lookup: CDR1 SGHRS, CDR2 YFSETQ. The CDR3 here is CASSLFGTGELFF. The CDR3 DNA is TGCGCCAGCAGCTTGTTCGGCACCGGGGAGCTGTTTTTT.

The genes are TRBV30 and TRBJ1-2; 8 bases are shared with TRBD1. V shed 8 bases and J 5 bases; nucleotides not matched to a gene: 22. The germline gives CDR1 GTSNPN, CDR2 SVGIG (reference sequence). The CDR3 covers 17 residues. DNA for the CDR3: TGTGCCGGCGACGCTGCGATATCTCAGGGGGCAAGGTATGGCTACACCTTC. Protein sequence: CAGDAAISQGARYGYTF.

V usage is TRBV5-1 and J usage is TRBJ1-2; 7 bases are shared with TRBD1. The J segment lost 6 bases and the V segment lost 0 bases, leaving 5 bases of the junction unmatched. The CDR3 runs to 14 residues. Per the germline V gene, CDR1 is SGHRS and CDR2 is YFSETQ. The CDR3 spells CASSLGQGEDGYTF. The CDR3 nucleotides read TGCGCCAGCAGCTTGGGACAGGGTGAAGATGGCTACACCTTC. Full variable domain (rest looked up from reference TRBV5-1 and TRBJ1-2): KAGVTQTPRYLIKTRGQQVTLSCSPISGHRSVSWYQQTPGQGLQFLFEYFSETQRNKGNFPGRFSGRQFSNSRSEMNVSTLELGDSALYLCASSLGQGEDGYTFGSGTRLTVV.

The chain carries TRBV5-1 and TRBJ1-2, with 8 bases identical to TRBD1. Germline V lookup: CDR1 SGHRS, CDR2 YFSETQ. J gave up 8 bases and V 0 bases, and 9 bases lay outside the gene matches. The CDR3 loop spans 15 amino acids. CDR3 coding DNA: TGCGCCAGCAGCTTGGAAGCCCAGGGGGCGGGAGGCTACACCTTC. Its protein is CASSLEAQGAGGYTF.

In regard to this clone: The same CDR3 is also encoded by other DNA sequences in this sample. The V and J genes are TRBV6-5 and TRBJ1-2; D gene ambiguous. CDR1 MNHEY and CDR2 SVGAGI come from the germline V gene. Trimming left V 5 bases short and J 4 bases short, with 8 bases between. The CDR3 sequence is 12 residues long. CDR3 residues: CASSLGLYGYTF. CDR3 DNA: TGTGCCAGCAGTCTCGGACTCTATGGCTACACCTTC.

The rearrangement links TRBV28 to TRBJ2-1, with 7 bases aligning to TRBD2. Trimming removed 8 bases from V and 9 bases from J; junction bases left unmatched: 10. Germline V gives CDR1 MDHEN, CDR2 SYDVKM. The CDR3 covers 13 residues. The DNA of the CDR3 is TGTGCCAGCTATGACGGACTAGTAGTTGAGCAGTTCTTC. This codes for CASYDGLVVEQFF. The entire variable domain, with the rest obtained from reference TRBV28 and TRBJ2-1, is as follows: DVKVTQSSRYLVKRTGEKVFLECVQDMDHENMFWYRQDPGLGLRLIYFSYDVKMKEKGDIPEGYSVSREKKERFSLILESASTNQTSMYLCASYDGLVVEQFFGPGTRLTVL.

The chain is built from TRBV7-2 and TRBJ2-7, with unresolved D. V lost 1 base and J lost 5, with 3 bases in between. This CDR3 has 11 residues. Germline CDR1 is SGHTA and CDR2 is FQGNSA. The CDR3 here is CASSLVNEQYF. The CDR3 region has the DNA TGTGCCAGCAGCTTAGTCAACGAGCAGTACTTC.

The chain links TRBV5-6 to TRBJ2-3; D not resolved. CDR1 and CDR2 from the germline V gene are SGHDT and YYEEEE. Trimming removed 2 bases from V and 1 base from J, with 11 bases in between. CDR3 length equals 15 residues. The CDR3 is CASSFFHGGTDTQYF. Written as DNA, the CDR3 is TGTGCCAGCAGCTTTTTCCACGGTGGCACAGATACGCAGTATTTT.

This chain uses TRBV7-9 with TRBJ1-3; D ambiguous. There are 17 residues in the CDR3. Trimming took 5 bases from V and 4 from J, leaving 21 bases between them. CDR1 is SEHNR and CDR2 is FQNEAQ in the germline V gene (reference sequence). This CDR3 is CASSRSTSTVGGNTIYF. In DNA form, the CDR3 reads TGTGCCAGCAGCCGATCCACCTCTACAGTTGGGGGAAACACCATATATTTT.

The V and J genes are TRBV3-1 (or the pseudogene TRBV3-2) and TRBJ2-5; 13 nucleotides align to TRBD2. V was pared by 1 base and J by 7 bases, with 9 bases of the junction left unmatched. The germline CDR1 and CDR2 sequences are LGHDT and YNNKEL (reference sequence). The CDR3 sequence is 17 residues long. CDR3 sequence (DNA): TGTGCCAGCAGCCAAGGACTAGCGGGAGGTACTGTATGGACCCAGTACTTC. Its translation: CASSQGLAGGTVWTQYF.

V usage is TRBV29-1 and J usage is TRBJ2-7; D may be TRBD2 (6 bases). CDR1 is SQVTM and CDR2 is ANQGSEA in the germline V gene. The V gene lost 1 base and the J gene lost 2 bases, with 9 bases spanning the gap. This CDR3 spans 13 amino acids. The CDR3 coding sequence is TGCAGCGTTGAAGGGGACTCTACCTACGAGCAGTACTTC. Translating it yields CSVEGDSTYEQYF.

This chain joins TRBV11-3 and TRBJ1-1; D perhaps matches TRBD1 (6 bases). The V end was cut by 7 bases, the J end by 8 bases, with 17 bases between. From germline, CDR1 is SGHNT and CDR2 YENEEA. This CDR3 is built from 13 residues. The DNA for the CDR3 is TGTGCCAGCACCCGGGGGGCCGGGAACGAAGCTTTCTTT. Translated, it gives CASTRGAGNEAFF.

This sequence joins TRBV6-1 and TRBJ2-5; D gene ambiguous. Trimming stripped 2 bases from V and 4 bases from J, with 14 bases between. This CDR3 region has 15 residues. Germline V gene data show CDR1 as MNHNS and CDR2 as SASEGT. CDR3 amino acids: CASSELHRYGETQYF. CDR3 nucleotide sequence: TGTGCCAGCAGTGAACTCCACCGATACGGAGAGACCCAGTACTTC.

This chain connects TRBV7-2 to TRBJ2-1; TRBD2 matches 8 bases. The CDR3 is made up of 14 amino acids. The V segment lost 11 bases and the J segment 9 bases; nucleotides outside the gene matches: 15. Germline V gene lookup returns CDR1 SGHTA and CDR2 FQGNSA. This chain's CDR3 is CASDYSGALREQFF. The CDR3, as DNA: TGTGCCTCCGACTATAGCGGGGCTCTACGTGAGCAGTTCTTC.

This chain uses TRBV30 with TRBJ2-1; D call uncertain. Trimming removed 2 bases at V and 0 bases at J, with 14 bases between. CDR3 size: 16 residues. Germline CDR1 reads GTSNPN; CDR2 reads SVGIG (reference sequence). This CDR3 reads CAWSSSDKSSYNEQFF. The CDR3 DNA reads TGTGCCTGGAGTTCTTCCGACAAAAGCTCCTACAATGAGCAGTTCTTC.

The gene calls are TRBV12-2 and TRBJ2-3; the table's TRBD1 call for D was not verified on the DNA. TRBV12-2 is noted as a pseudogene. This CDR3 spans 14 amino acids. CDR3 nucleotide sequence: TGTGCAAGTCGCCATGGGACAGGCGCTGATACGCAGTATTTT. Amino acid sequence: CASRHGTGADTQYF.

This clone was picked up one time. CDR3 amino acids: CASSRGQGAGQPQHF. CDR3 DNA: TGTGCCAGCAGCCGTGGACAGGGGGCCGGTCAGCCCCAGCATTTT. The rearrangement uses TRBV4-2 and TRBJ1-5; TRBD1 agrees at 11 bases. The CDR3 consists of 15 residues. Germline CDR1 is LGHNA and CDR2 is YNFKEQ. The V segment lost 4 bases and the J segment 6 bases; nucleotides outside the gene matches: 5.

The chain uses TRBV18 and TRBJ1-1, with D perhaps TRBD1 (5 bases). Per germline, CDR1 KGHSH and CDR2 LQKENI. The V end was cut by 3 bases, the J end by 10 bases, with 18 bases between. This CDR3 has 14 residues. CDR3 loop: CASSPAVGAGGAFF. The CDR3, as DNA: TGTGCCAGCTCACCGGCAGTAGGGGCGGGGGGAGCTTTCTTT.